The 27 T cell receptor beta chains reported below all come from one sample, sequenced in a study of blood T cell repertoires in COVID-19. Some clones are missing from TCRdb's copy, which holds only in-frame ones; the method was immunoSEQ multiplex PCR. The sample contains under 150,000 clones, roughly four fifths of which appear only once. Sequencing was performed on peripheral blood. Receptor source: a human donor with acute or convalescent COVID-19. The donor label of this sample is uncertain.

The chain has TRBV10-3 and TRBJ1-5; D remains unclear. The CDR3 spans 16 residues. In germline, CDR1 is ENHRY, CDR2 SYGVKD. Trimming left V 2 bases short and J 0 bases short, with 11 bases between. CDR3 loop: CAISERIDNSNQPQHF. The CDR3 nucleotides are TGTGCCATCAGTGAGCGGATAGACAATAGCAATCAGCCCCAGCATTTT.

V usage is TRBV21-1 and J usage is TRBJ1-1; the listed D gene, TRBD1, was not tested against the DNA. TRBV21-1 constitutes a pseudogene. This CDR3 is 16 amino acids long. The DNA for the CDR3 is TGTGCCAGCAGCAAAGCGGGACAGGGGGTTAACACTGAAGCTTTCTTT. This gives the protein CASSKAGQGVNTEAFF.

This chain connects TRBV27 to TRBJ1-2, with TRBD1 matching over 7 bases. J gave up 4 bases and V 6 bases, and 5 bases lay outside the gene matches. The CDR3 runs 13 residues. Germline V lookup: CDR1 MNHEY, CDR2 SMNVEV (reference sequence). The CDR3 is CASRPGQFYGYTF. CDR3 bases: TGTGCCAGCAGACCGGGACAGTTCTATGGCTACACCTTC.

The V gene is TRBV5-5, the J gene TRBJ2-7, with a weak D call TRBD2 (5 bases). V was trimmed by 0 bases and J by 2 bases, leaving 12 bases between them. CDR3 length equals 15 residues. Germline CDR1 and CDR2: SGHKS and YYEKEE (reference sequence). CDR3 region: CASSLGPFGTYEQYF. The CDR3, as DNA: TGTGCCAGCAGCTTGGGGCCCTTCGGGACCTACGAGCAGTACTTC.

This clone was counted only a few times. The CDR3 bases are TGTGCCAGCCGGGGGTGGGCAGATACGCAGTATTTT. It yields the protein CASRGWADTQYF. The chain couples TRBV6-5 to TRBJ2-3, with D possibly being TRBD2 (6 bases). Germline V gene lookup returns CDR1 MNHEY and CDR2 SVGAGI. This CDR3 region has 12 residues. V lost 8 bases and J 4 bases, leaving 10 bases between the germline ends.

The V call is TRBV29-1, the J call TRBJ2-7, with TRBD2 matching 11 bases. The trim removed 6 bases at V and 6 bases at J, leaving 7 bases unmatched. The CDR3 is 13 residues long. Germline V gives CDR1 SQVTM, CDR2 ANQGSEA. As DNA, the CDR3 is TGCAGCGTCGGTAGCGGGGGGGCGAGCGAGCAGTACTTC. Protein sequence: CSVGSGGASEQYF.

This sequence joins TRBV12-3 or TRBV12-4 and TRBJ2-7, with a tentative D call TRBD2 (6 bases). V was shortened by 3 bases and J by 8 bases, with 11 bases between the two germline ends. The CDR3 runs to 12 residues. Here the CDR3 reads CASSFGGNKQYF. CDR3 nucleotide sequence: TGTGCCAGCAGTTTCGGAGGGAACAAGCAGTACTTC.

The chain combines TRBV9 with TRBJ1-1; possibly TRBD1 for D (6 bases). Germline V gene sequence: CDR1 SGDLS, CDR2 YYNGEE. Trimming pared 4 bases from V and 4 bases from J, leaving 11 bases between. The CDR3 is made up of 13 amino acids. CDR3 loop: CASSSVGGTEAFF. CDR3 bases: TGTGCCAGCAGCTCTGTAGGGGGCACTGAAGCTTTCTTT.

This clone was seen a handful of times. The chain recombines TRBV11-2 with TRBJ2-2; 10 bases match TRBD1. This CDR3 contains 16 residues. The germline gives CDR1 SGHAT, CDR2 FQNNGV. V gave up 1 base and J gave up 5 bases; unmatched junction bases: 4. CDR3 amino acids: CASSLGDRGGTGELFF. The CDR3 nucleotides read TGTGCCAGCAGCTTAGGGGACAGGGGAGGGACCGGGGAGCTGTTTTTT.

In this sample, this clone turned up a few times. This chain uses TRBV7-9 with TRBJ2-7, with 7 nucleotides matching TRBD1. The germline V gene has CDR1 SEHNR and CDR2 FQNEAQ (reference sequence). The CDR3 loop spans 14 amino acids. J lost 0 bases, V lost 5 bases, and 4 bases had no gene match. DNA for the CDR3: TGTGCCAGCAGCCCACAGGGGCTCTCCTACGAGCAGTACTTC. Amino acids: CASSPQGLSYEQYF.

J is TRBJ1-5 and V is TRBV19, with D perhaps TRBD1 (6 bases). The germline V gene has CDR1 LNHDA and CDR2 SQIVND (reference sequence). The CDR3 has 17 residues. V was trimmed by 2 bases and J by 1 base, leaving 15 bases between them. CDR3 in amino acids: CASSISHRASSNQPQHF. The CDR3, as DNA: TGTGCCAGTAGTATAAGCCACAGGGCATCGAGCAATCAGCCCCAGCATTTT.

The chain combines TRBV7-9 with TRBJ1-5; 7 bases match TRBD1. V gave up 1 base and J gave up 3 bases; unmatched junction bases: 9. From germline, CDR1 is SEHNR and CDR2 FQNEAQ (reference sequence). The CDR3 spans 17 residues. The CDR3 sequence is CASSLVATGQNNQPQHF. The DNA for the CDR3 is TGTGCCAGCAGCTTAGTCGCGACGGGACAGAACAATCAGCCCCAGCATTTT.

The chain uses TRBV7-6 and TRBJ1-1; D gene ambiguous. This CDR3 has 15 amino acids. Between the trimmed V and J ends, which lost 7 bases and 1 base, there was a span of 16 bases. The germline V gene encodes CDR1 SGHVS and CDR2 FNYEAQ. The CDR3 DNA sequence: TGTGCCAGCAAAGAGGGCCAACTGTCGAACACTGAAGCTTTCTTT. Protein: CASKEGQLSNTEAFF. Looking up the rest from reference TRBV7-6 and TRBJ1-1 gives the full variable domain: GAGVSQSPRYKVTKRGQDVALRCDPISGHVSLYWYRQALGQGPEFLTYFNYEAQQDKSGLPNDRFSAERPEGSISTLTIQRTEQRDSAMYRCASKEGQLSNTEAFFGQGTRLTVV.

The genes are TRBV7-3 and TRBJ2-1; TRBD2 matches at 13 bases. J gave up 9 bases and V 5 bases, and 7 bases lay outside the gene matches. From germline, CDR1 is SGHTA and CDR2 FQGTGA. This CDR3 contains 15 residues. CDR3: CASSHTGTSGAEQFF. CDR3 DNA sequence: TGTGCCAGCAGCCATACCGGGACTAGCGGGGCTGAGCAGTTCTTC.

The chain links TRBV9 to TRBJ1-1; D might be TRBD1 (6 bases). V lost 4 bases to trimming and J lost 1 base, with 11 bases between them. The germline V gene has CDR1 SGDLS and CDR2 YYNGEE. This CDR3 is built from 14 residues. The DNA for the CDR3 is TGTGCCAGCAGCTTCTCGGACAGGAACACTGAAGCTTTCTTT. Protein sequence: CASSFSDRNTEAFF.

This clone showed up just a few times. The J gene is TRBJ1-6, the V gene TRBV6-1, with 11 bases matching TRBD1. Germline CDR1 MNHNS, CDR2 SASEGT. This CDR3 has 17 residues. The V gene end was trimmed by 4 bases and the J gene end by 8 bases; junction bases not matched to a gene: 10. CDR3 loop: CASSAPRTGGWYSPLHF. CDR3 DNA sequence: TGTGCCAGCAGTGCTCCAAGGACAGGGGGCTGGTATTCACCCCTCCACTTT.

This clone was detected only a few times. V is TRBV5-1 and J is TRBJ1-2; no clear D gene. The CDR3 is 14 amino acids. Germline values: CDR1 SGHRS, CDR2 YFSETQ. V was shortened by 4 bases and J by 6 bases, with 16 bases between the two germline ends. CDR3 nucleotides: TGCGCCAGCAGCCCCTCTCGGGAGTTGGATGGCTACACCTTC. Its protein is CASSPSRELDGYTF.

J is TRBJ2-7 and V is TRBV15, with D perhaps TRBD1 (5 bases). The CDR3 has 12 residues. Trimming stripped 0 bases from V and 12 bases from J, with 12 bases between. CDR1 is LNHNV and CDR2 is YYDKDF in the germline V gene (reference sequence). CDR3 in amino acids: CATSRDRAGPYV. The CDR3 coding sequence is TGTGCCACCAGCAGAGATCGAGCAGGGCCGTACGTC.

The V and J genes are TRBV19 and TRBJ1-1; 8 positions match TRBD1. There are 14 residues in the CDR3. With 6 bases clipped from V and 10 bases from J, the junction kept 13 bases outside the gene matches. Germline V gene lookup returns CDR1 LNHDA and CDR2 SQIVND (reference sequence). This chain's CDR3 is CASSYGQGVWGAFF. The CDR3 DNA is TGTGCCAGTAGCTACGGACAGGGAGTATGGGGAGCTTTCTTT.

This clone was counted between two and nine times. The chain uses TRBV14 and TRBJ1-6; no clear D gene. This CDR3 contains 14 residues. The ends were cut back, 3 bases at V and 5 bases at J, with 8 bases in the middle. Per germline, CDR1 SGHDN and CDR2 FVKESK. CDR3 bases: TGTGCCAGCAGCCAGTCGGGAAATAATTCACCCCTCCACTTT. It codes for CASSQSGNNSPLHF.

The gene calls are TRBV2 and TRBJ1-2; 7 bases agree with TRBD1. V lost 4 bases, J lost 4 bases, and 6 bases stayed unmatched. The CDR3 length is 14 residues. Per germline, CDR1 SNHLY and CDR2 FYNNEI. CDR3 DNA sequence: TGTGCCAGCAGTGGGGGACAGCAACTCTATGGCTACACCTTC. Its protein product is CASSGGQQLYGYTF.

The chain couples TRBV5-1 to TRBJ1-1, with D possibly TRBD1 on 5 matching bases. With 0 bases removed from V and 1 base from J, the gap between germline ends came to 7 bases. This CDR3 has 14 residues. Per the germline V gene, CDR1 is SGHRS and CDR2 is YFSETQ. CDR3 coding DNA: TGCGCCAGCAGCTTGGCCGGGGGGAACACTGAAGCTTTCTTT. It translates to CASSLAGGNTEAFF.

The V gene is TRBV15, the J gene TRBJ2-3, with 7 positions matching TRBD1. The CDR3 has 16 amino acids. Trimming took 4 bases from V and 6 from J; bases not matched to a gene: 13. Germline loops: CDR1 LNHNV, CDR2 YYDKDF (reference sequence). In DNA, the CDR3 is TGTGCCACCAGCACCCGAATAGGGGGCCATGATGATACGCAGTATTTT. This codes for CATSTRIGGHDDTQYF.

The chain links TRBV9 to TRBJ1-2; 9 bases are shared with TRBD1. From germline, CDR1 is SGDLS and CDR2 YYNGEE. V lost 2 bases, J lost 4 bases, and 6 bases stayed unmatched. The CDR3 is made up of 15 amino acids. Here the CDR3 reads CASSVGQGNSYGYTF. As DNA, the CDR3 is TGTGCCAGCAGCGTGGGACAGGGAAACTCCTATGGCTACACCTTC.

V usage is TRBV5-1 and J usage is TRBJ1-1, with a tentative D call TRBD1 (5 bases). Germline lookup yields CDR1 SGHRS and CDR2 YFSETQ. The CDR3 runs to 16 residues. The germline V and J ends were trimmed by 4 bases and 4 bases, with 20 bases remaining between them. The DNA of the CDR3 is TGCGCCAGCAGCCTAATGAGGGTCGGGGGACTCACTGAAGCTTTCTTT. It encodes CASSLMRVGGLTEAFF.

The chain couples TRBV3-1 (or the pseudogene TRBV3-2) to TRBJ2-2; 16 bases align to TRBD2. This CDR3 comprises 18 residues. V lost 4 bases and J lost 0; bases outside the gene matches: 2. CDR1 is LGHDT and CDR2 is YNNKEL in the germline V gene (reference sequence). The CDR3 sequence: CASSRGLAGGPNTGELFF. The CDR3 nucleotides read TGTGCCAGCAGCCGGGGACTAGCGGGGGGGCCGAACACCGGGGAGCTGTTTTTT.

The chain joins TRBV5-1 to TRBJ1-2, with 9 bases fitting TRBD1. The CDR3 runs to 14 residues. CDR1 and CDR2 from the germline V gene are SGHRS and YFSETQ. With V trimmed by 3 bases and J by 6 bases, 6 bases remained unmatched. For the CDR3, the DNA is TGCGCCAGCAGCTATGGACAGGGGATTGATGGCTACACCTTC. Amino acid sequence: CASSYGQGIDGYTF.